This T cell receptor (beta chain) was identified during a study of shared clonotypes between healthy human individuals. This table comes from immunoSEQ multiplex PCR, and its TCRdb copy is limited to in-frame clones, with some not included. The sample holds about a million clones; about 75% are singletons and the top ten take roughly 1.4%. The CDR3 is 13 amino acids. With V trimmed by 6 bases and J by 9 bases, 7 bases remained unmatched. Germline V gene data show CDR1 as LNHDA and CDR2 as SQIVND (reference sequence). Sequences were obtained from memory CD4+ T cells sorted from blood. Described subset: CD45RA-negative fraction. This clonotype was sampled from a man aged 18 to 29 in good health. This chain links TRBV19 with TRBJ2-1, with 8 bases matching TRBD2. This CDR3 is CASRPGGPVEQFF. The CDR3 DNA is TGTGCCAGTAGACCGGGGGGGCCCGTTGAGCAGTTCTTC.